This is a list of T cell receptor beta chains from one sample in a study of lymphopenia after photon versus proton radiotherapy. TCRdb keeps only in-frame clones here, not all; method: immunoSEQ multiplex PCR. Of around 70,000 clones in the sample, under 95% were seen once. Material: peripheral blood, obtained from a patient treated with photon-based radiotherapy. All receptors derive from a woman in her 70s with pancreatic cancer. Each CDR3 is given with its conserved first and last residue. A D gene is named only where the DNA matches it firmly. The size field is filled for only some rows; it gives once, few, many or a size class.

J gene	V gene	clone size	D gene	CDR3 protein	CDR3 DNA
TRBJ2-1	TRBV4-3	.	.	CASTPWAGMNNEQFF	TGCGCCAGCACCCCATGGGCAGGGATGAACAATGAGCAGTTCTTC
TRBJ2-3	TRBV5-4	.	.	CASSLLRGDTQYF	TGTGCCAGCAGCTTACTCAGGGGTGATACGCAGTATTTT
TRBJ2-3	TRBV30	once	TRBD2	CAWSVRGSPDTQYF	TGTGCCTGGAGTGTACGCGGGAGTCCAGATACGCAGTATTTT
TRBJ2-1	TRBV30	.	.	CAWSVGQLGDEQFF	TGTGCCTGGAGTGTTGGTCAATTAGGGGATGAGCAGTTCTTC
TRBJ2-3	TRBV13	.	TRBD2	CASSLRLAGATDTQYF	TGTGCCAGCAGCTTAAGGCTAGCGGGAGCAACAGATACGCAGTATTTT
TRBJ2-3	TRBV5-1	.	TRBD2	CASSLTLSGASTDTQYF	TGCGCCAGCAGCTTGACCCTTAGCGGGGCCAGCACAGATACGCAGTATTTT
TRBJ2-1	TRBV7-3	.	.	CASSLGAGEQFF	TGTGCCAGCAGCTTAGGTGCAGGGGAGCAGTTCTTC
TRBJ2-1	TRBV27	.	TRBD1	CASSTRQGGGEQFF	TGTGCCAGCAGTACTCGACAGGGCGGCGGTGAGCAGTTCTTC
TRBJ2-7	TRBV5-4	.	.	CASRDGLREQYF	TGTGCCAGCAGGGACGGGCTTAGGGAGCAGTACTTC
TRBJ2-7	TRBV6-5	.	.	CASSKLPEHEQYF	TGTGCCAGCAGCAAACTCCCAGAACACGAGCAGTACTTC